This T cell receptor beta chain stems from a study of T cells in Graves' hyperthyroidism and ophthalmopathy. Overall study: It was at initial diagnosis, before any treatment, that peripheral blood was collected.

This clonotype appeared many times. Its antigen remains unidentified. Study-wide points: Blood held most thyroid clonotypes expanded above 0.001 frequency.

The CDR3 regions of TCR beta were amplified from RNA transcripts. HTBI primers drove first-round RT-PCR of the TCR CDR3. TCRdb re-analysed the multiplex PCR reads in MiXCR, keeping a single row per CDR3 protein. Of roughly 360,000 distinct CDR3 sequences in the sample, about 13% are singletons; the top ten hold less than 25%. This receptor was identified in a man aged 25 to 45 with Graves' hyperthyroidism that later progressed to Graves' ophthalmopathy. Sequencing input: blood.

The CDR3 spells CASSLDTGSIRWYSNQPQHF. DNA for the CDR3: TGTGCCAGCAGCTTAGACACGGGAAGTATCAGATGGTATAGCAATCAGCCCCAGCATTTT. The J gene is TRBJ1-5, the V gene TRBV11-3; D gene ambiguous. The germline V gene has CDR1 SGHNT and CDR2 YENEEA. V shed 0 bases and J shed 0 bases, with 21 bases lying between them. This CDR3 contains 20 residues.